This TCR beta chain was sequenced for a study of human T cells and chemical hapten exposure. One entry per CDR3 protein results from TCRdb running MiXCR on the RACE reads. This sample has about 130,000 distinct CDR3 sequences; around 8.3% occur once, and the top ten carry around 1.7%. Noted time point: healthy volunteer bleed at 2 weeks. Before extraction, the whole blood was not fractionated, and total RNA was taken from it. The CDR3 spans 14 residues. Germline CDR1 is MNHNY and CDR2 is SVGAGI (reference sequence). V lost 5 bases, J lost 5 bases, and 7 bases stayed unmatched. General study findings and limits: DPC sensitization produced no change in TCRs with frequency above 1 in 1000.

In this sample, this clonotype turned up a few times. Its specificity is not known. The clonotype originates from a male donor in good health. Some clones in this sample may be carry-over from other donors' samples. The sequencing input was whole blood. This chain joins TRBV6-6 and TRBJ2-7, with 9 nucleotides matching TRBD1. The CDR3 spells CASSQDRGSHEQYF. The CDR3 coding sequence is TGTGCCAGCAGTCAGGACAGGGGTTCCCACGAGCAGTACTTC.